The 27 T cell receptor beta chains below come from one sample, sequenced in a study of OX40 agonist ivuxolimab in advanced cancers. Generated by immunoSEQ multiplex PCR, the TCRdb table keeps only in-frame clones and is missing some. The sample includes tens of thousands of clones, about 86% of them seen just once. Sequenced material: CD4+ or CD8+ T cells sorted from blood, taken in a trial of the OX40 agonist ivuxolimab. The receptors shown here come from an adult with an advanced solid tumor such as melanoma, head and neck, liver or kidney cancer.

Written as DNA, the CDR3 is TGTGCCAGCAGCTTGGCCGGAAGGTATTCTGAGGATCAGCCCCAGCATTTT. Protein: CASSLAGRYSEDQPQHF. The J gene is TRBJ1-5, the V gene TRBV5-6; D remains ambiguous. This CDR3 comprises 17 residues. The V gene's germline CDR1 is SGHDT and CDR2 YYEEEE. The V end lost 0 bases, the J end lost 5 bases, and 18 bases lay between the germline ends.

The rearrangement uses TRBV5-5 and TRBJ2-5, with D perhaps TRBD1 (6 bases). Germline CDR1 and CDR2: SGHKS and YYEKEE (reference sequence). Trimming removed 2 bases from V and 5 bases from J, with 13 bases in between. This CDR3 comprises 14 residues. CDR3 nucleotide sequence: TGTGCCAGCAGCTTTAGGGACATGACGGAGACCCAGTACTTC. This sequence encodes CASSFRDMTETQYF.

This chain links TRBV7-2 with TRBJ2-1; D is uncertain. Trimming shortened V by 5 bases and J by 6 bases, and 11 bases separated the two germline ends. CDR1 is SGHTA and CDR2 is FQGNSA in the germline V gene. The CDR3 has 13 residues. CDR3 loop: CASSLDGLNEQFF. In DNA form, the CDR3 reads TGTGCCAGCAGCCTGGACGGCCTCAATGAGCAGTTCTTC.

The rearrangement links TRBV5-1 to TRBJ1-1; D is possibly TRBD1 (5 bases). The CDR3 totals 15 residues. The germline V gene has CDR1 SGHRS and CDR2 YFSETQ. With 0 bases removed from V and 4 bases from J, the gap between germline ends came to 13 bases. The CDR3 region is CASSLEPGTPTEAFF. CDR3 nucleotide sequence: TGCGCCAGCAGCTTGGAACCAGGGACCCCCACTGAAGCTTTCTTT.

The genes are TRBV5-6 and TRBJ1-2; D gene ambiguous. CDR1 is SGHDT and CDR2 is YYEEEE in the germline V gene. V was cut by 1 base and J by 7 bases, with 8 bases left in between. The CDR3 consists of 12 residues. CDR3 region: CASSLQVFGYTF. The CDR3 DNA is TGTGCCAGCAGCTTGCAGGTGTTTGGCTACACCTTC.

The J gene is TRBJ2-7, the V gene TRBV28; 10 bases match TRBD1. V was clipped by 6 bases and J by 4 bases; unmatched bases: 9. This CDR3 comprises 15 residues. CDR1 is MDHEN and CDR2 is SYDVKM in the germline V gene. The CDR3 DNA follows: TGTGCCAGCAGCTTGCCGACAGGGGGCAATTACGAGCAGTACTTC. This codes for CASSLPTGGNYEQYF.

This clone was recorded a few times. The chain carries TRBV5-6 and TRBJ2-7, with D perhaps matching TRBD1 (6 bases). CDR1 is SGHDT, CDR2 YYEEEE, per germline. V shed 5 bases and J shed 5 bases, with 14 bases lying between them. CDR3 size: 13 residues. The CDR3 nucleotides read TGTGCCAGCAGGCAAGGGGGAAGGAACGAGCAGTACTTC. It yields the protein CASRQGGRNEQYF. Looking up the rest from reference TRBV5-6 and TRBJ2-7 gives the full variable domain: DAGVTQSPTHLIKTRGQQVTLRCSPKSGHDTVSWYQQALGQGPQFIFQYYEEEERQRGNFPDRFSGHQFPNYSSELNVNALLLGDSALYLCASRQGGRNEQYFGPGTRLTVT.

The chain joins TRBV19 to TRBJ1-5, with 7 bases identical to TRBD1. From germline, CDR1 is LNHDA and CDR2 SQIVND (reference sequence). CDR3 length equals 16 residues. Losses at the gene ends were 5 bases for V and 3 bases for J; bases not matched to a gene: 10. The CDR3 here is CASSPRSGTVNQPQHF. The DNA of the CDR3 is TGTGCCAGTAGTCCCAGGTCCGGGACAGTCAATCAGCCCCAGCATTTT.

V is TRBV6-5 and J is TRBJ1-6; D is perhaps TRBD1 (6 bases). Germline CDR1 and CDR2: MNHEY and SVGAGI. There are 16 residues in the CDR3. The V end was cut by 4 bases, the J end by 4 bases, with 14 bases between. CDR3 loop: CASSFSPGQYNSPLHF. CDR3 sequence (DNA): TGTGCCAGCAGTTTTTCCCCCGGACAGTATAATTCACCCCTCCACTTT.

The chain couples TRBV2 to TRBJ2-1; 10 positions match TRBD2. The J segment lost 9 bases and the V segment lost 0 bases, leaving 8 bases of the junction unmatched. Germline V gives CDR1 SNHLY, CDR2 FYNNEI. The CDR3 is made up of 16 amino acids. The CDR3 DNA reads as TGTGCCAGCAGTGAAGCGCGCGCTAGCGGGGGCATTGAGCAGTTCTTC. It translates to CASSEARASGGIEQFF. The whole variable domain, remainder taken from reference TRBV2 and TRBJ2-1, is EPEVTQTPSHQVTQMGQEVILRCVPISNHLYFYWYRQILGQKVEFLVSFYNNEISEKSEIFDDQFSVERPDGSNFTLKIRSTKLEDSAMYFCASSEARASGGIEQFFGPGTRLTVL.

CDR3 sequence reads: CASSPGTGGHNEQYF. CDR3 in DNA: TGTGCCAGCTCACCAGGGACAGGGGGCCATAACGAGCAGTACTTC. The rearrangement links TRBV18 to TRBJ2-7; TRBD1 matches 12 bases. The CDR3 runs 15 residues. CDR1 and CDR2 from the germline V gene are KGHSH and LQKENI. After removal of 2 bases from V and 5 bases from J, the junction contained 4 bases not matched to a gene. Full variable domain (missing parts from reference TRBV18 and TRBJ2-7): NAGVMQNPRHLVRRRGQEARLRCSPMKGHSHVYWYRQLPEEGLKFMVYLQKENIIDESGMPKERFSAEFPKEGPSILRIQQVVRGDSAAYFCASSPGTGGHNEQYFGPGTRLTVT.

The V gene is TRBV7-8, the J gene TRBJ2-3, with TRBD2 identical over 9 bases. The length of the CDR3 is 21 residues. Germline V gene data show CDR1 as SGHVS and CDR2 as FQNEAQ. The V segment lost 4 bases and the J segment 5 bases; nucleotides outside the gene matches: 25. The CDR3 spells CASSSHLRITAAAGGRDTQYF. In DNA form, the CDR3 reads TGTGCCAGCAGCTCCCACCTTAGAATTACGGCGGCAGCGGGAGGAAGAGATACGCAGTATTTT.

V is TRBV18 and J is TRBJ1-1, with 7 nucleotides matching TRBD1. The CDR3 is 14 residues long. Germline CDR1 reads KGHSH; CDR2 reads LQKENI. V gave up 2 bases and J gave up 7 bases; unmatched junction bases: 7. CDR3 coding DNA: TGTGCCAGCTCACCAATGACAGGGACAAATGAAGCTTTCTTT. Amino acids: CASSPMTGTNEAFF.

V is TRBV27 and J is TRBJ2-5, with D tentatively TRBD2 (6 bases). V lost 3 bases and J lost 2, with 16 bases in between. Germline V gene data show CDR1 as MNHEY and CDR2 as SMNVEV (reference sequence). CDR3 size: 16 residues. CDR3 residues: CASSLGGWGEQETQYF. CDR3 nucleotide sequence: TGTGCCAGCAGTTTGGGGGGATGGGGAGAGCAAGAGACCCAGTACTTC.

The J gene is TRBJ2-1, the V gene TRBV28; D gene unclear. Germline V CDR1 and CDR2: MDHEN, SYDVKM. CDR3 size: 15 residues. Trimming shortened V by 4 bases and J by 7 bases, and 17 bases separated the two germline ends. The CDR3 DNA is TGTGCCAGCAGTTATTTCGGTGGGCAGATAAATGAGCAGTTCTTC. Translation: CASSYFGGQINEQFF.

The V call is TRBV5-1, the J call TRBJ1-2; D gene ambiguous. Deletions cut 4 bases from V and 5 bases from J, with 9 bases between. CDR3 length equals 12 residues. Germline V lookup: CDR1 SGHRS, CDR2 YFSETQ. The CDR3 loop reads CASSRGEYGYTF. CDR3 bases: TGCGCCAGCAGCCGCGGGGAATATGGCTACACCTTC.

The gene calls are TRBV15 and TRBJ1-3, with D possibly matching TRBD1 (5 bases). This CDR3 spans 18 amino acids. V lost 5 bases and J 4 bases, leaving 24 bases between the germline ends. Germline CDR1 is LNHNV and CDR2 is YYDKDF (reference sequence). CDR3 protein: CATSSPDTRQLSGNTIYF. As DNA, the CDR3 is TGTGCCACCAGCTCTCCCGACACCAGACAGTTATCAGGAAACACCATATATTTT.

This clone appeared a single time. This rearrangement joins TRBV7-8 to TRBJ1-5; D not resolved. The CDR3 contains 12 residues. V was shortened by 1 base and J by 6 bases, with 4 bases between the two germline ends. Germline V gene data show CDR1 as SGHVS and CDR2 as FQNEAQ. The CDR3 DNA reads TGTGCCAGCAGCTTAGAGGGTCAGCCCCAGCATTTT. Encoded protein: CASSLEGQPQHF. The variable domain in full, with the rest retrieved from reference TRBV7-8 and TRBJ1-5, is GAGVSQSPRYKVAKRGQDVALRCDPISGHVSLFWYQQALGQGPEFLTYFQNEAQLDKSGLPSDRFFAERPEGSVSTLKIQRTQQEDSAVYLCASSLEGQPQHFGDGTRLSIL.

The chain recombines TRBV7-2 with TRBJ1-1; 10 bases map to TRBD1. Germline V gene data show CDR1 as SGHTA and CDR2 as FQGNSA. V dropped 3 bases and J dropped 7; count of bases not matched to a gene: 8. The CDR3 runs to 15 residues. The CDR3 loop reads CASSFFRGQGLEAFF. CDR3 nucleotides: TGTGCCAGCAGCTTTTTCCGGGGACAGGGGCTTGAAGCTTTCTTT. Full variable domain (outside the CDR3, taken from reference TRBV7-2 and TRBJ1-1): GAGVSQSPSNKVTEKGKDVELRCDPISGHTALYWYRQSLGQGLEFLIYFQGNSAPDKSGLPSDRFSAERTGGSVSTLTIQRTQQEDSAVYLCASSFFRGQGLEAFFGQGTRLTVV.

The chain has TRBV9 and TRBJ1-3, with unresolved D. The CDR3 is made up of 14 amino acids. V was shortened by 0 bases and J by 5 bases, with 9 bases between the two germline ends. Germline-derived CDR1 and CDR2 are SGDLS and YYNGEE. The CDR3 DNA sequence: TGTGCCAGCAGCGTAGGAAACAGAAGAAACACCATATATTTT. Translation: CASSVGNRRNTIYF.

The V gene is TRBV10-2, the J gene TRBJ1-1; a possible D gene is TRBD1 (6 bases). This CDR3 region has 17 residues. Germline V CDR1 and CDR2: WSHSY, SAAADI. Trimming pared 3 bases from V and 4 bases from J, leaving 21 bases between. The DNA for the CDR3 is TGCGCCAGCAGTGAATCGGCAGGGGAGTTTGGGAGCACTGAAGCTTTCTTT. Translation gives CASSESAGEFGSTEAFF.

As DNA, the CDR3 is TGTGCCAGTAGTACCGGGGGAGGAACTGAAGCTTTCTTT. It codes for CASSTGGGTEAFF. The V gene is TRBV19, the J gene TRBJ1-1; a possible D gene is TRBD1 (5 bases). Trimming stripped 4 bases from V and 5 bases from J, with 11 bases between. Germline V CDR1 and CDR2: LNHDA, SQIVND (reference sequence). The CDR3 runs to 13 residues.

The CDR3, as DNA: TGTGCCAGCAGCTTAGCCTGGACCCCCTTCTACAATGAGCAGTTCTTC. Amino acid sequence: CASSLAWTPFYNEQFF. V usage is TRBV7-8 and J usage is TRBJ2-1; D not resolved. Germline lookup yields CDR1 SGHVS and CDR2 FQNEAQ. V gave up 0 bases and J gave up 3 bases, with 12 bases separating them. There are 16 residues in the CDR3.

V gene TRBV10-3 combines with J gene TRBJ2-7, with D possibly matching TRBD2 (6 bases). V was pared by 6 bases and J by 6 bases, with 9 bases between. CDR1 is ENHRY, CDR2 SYGVKD, per germline. CDR3 size: 11 residues. CDR3 sequence reads: CAIRLAGEQYF. The CDR3 DNA is TGTGCCATCAGACTAGCTGGCGAGCAGTACTTC.

The chain has TRBV30 and TRBJ2-7, with TRBD1 identical over 9 bases. The CDR3 totals 16 residues. With 3 bases clipped from V and 0 bases from J, the junction kept 9 bases outside the gene matches. Germline values: CDR1 GTSNPN, CDR2 SVGIG (reference sequence). The CDR3 DNA follows: TGTGCCTGGAGGGGGACAGGGATATCGAGCTCCTACGAGCAGTACTTC. It is translated as CAWRGTGISSSYEQYF.

The V gene is TRBV5-1, the J gene TRBJ2-3, with 8 nucleotides matching TRBD2. Per the germline V gene, CDR1 is SGHRS and CDR2 is YFSETQ. CDR3 length: 16 residues. V shed 0 bases and J 1 base; nucleotides not matched to a gene: 4. The CDR3 nucleotides read TGCGCCAGCAGCTTGGTACCAGCGGGGGGCACAGATACGCAGTATTTT. Residues: CASSLVPAGGTDTQYF.

V gene TRBV7-9 combines with J gene TRBJ2-2; D gene unclear. CDR1 is SEHNR, CDR2 FQNEAQ, per germline (reference sequence). CDR3 length: 16 residues. V was shortened by 6 bases and J by 1 base, with 15 bases between the two germline ends. The CDR3, as DNA: TGTGCCAGCAGTCAAGACACCCGGATGAACACCGGGGAGCTGTTTTTT. This translates into CASSQDTRMNTGELFF.